Listed below are T cell receptor beta chains from one sample, sequenced in a study of T-cell reconstitution after alpha-beta-depleted transplantation in children. One entry per CDR3 protein, called by TCRdb with MiXCR from the PCR reads. The data show around 180,000 distinct CDR3 sequences, 11% seen once. The starting material was PBMCs, obtained before TCRalphabeta/CD19-depleted stem cell transplant. These receptors were collected from a boy younger than 10 with acute myeloid leukemia, due to receive a stem cell transplant. Each CDR3 is given with its conserved first and last residue. Each record gives: D gene, V gene, J gene, CDR3 length, clone size, CDR3 protein, CDR3 DNA. The D gene is left open where the match is weak. Expanded clones get a size class; other rows say once, few or many, or leave the size out.

TRBD2	TRBV6-2/TRBV6-3	TRBJ2-1	16	few	CASRLLIAGGRNEQFF	TGTGCCAGCAGACTCCTCATAGCGGGGGGCCGGAATGAGCAGTTCTTC
-	TRBV28	TRBJ2-7	12	many	CASTREGYEQYF	TGTGCCAGCACCCGGGAAGGGTACGAGCAGTACTTC
-	TRBV6-5	TRBJ1-1	15	many	CASSYSGGLDTEAFF	TGTGCCAGCAGTTACTCCGGGGGGCTTGACACTGAAGCTTTCTTT
-	TRBV5-1	TRBJ1-1	14	many	CASSLFEGNTEAFF	TGCGCCAGCAGCTTGTTTGAGGGGAACACTGAAGCTTTCTTT
-	TRBV9	TRBJ1-1	16	many	CASSGHREGLNTEAFF	TGTGCCAGCAGCGGGCACCGGGAGGGTTTGAACACTGAAGCTTTCTTT
-	TRBV20-1	TRBJ2-1	15	many	CSAREWRGPYNEQFF	TGCAGTGCTAGAGAGTGGCGGGGACCCTACAATGAGCAGTTCTTC
TRBD2	TRBV19	TRBJ2-3	15	few	CASSTSGINTDTQYF	TGTGCCAGTAGTACTAGCGGGATCAACACAGATACGCAGTATTTT
TRBD2	TRBV7-2	TRBJ2-2	16	many	CASSFMGLASTGELFF	TGTGCCAGCAGCTTCATGGGACTAGCGAGCACCGGGGAGCTGTTTTTT
-	TRBV28	TRBJ1-2	15	many	CASSLGQEINYGYTF	TGTGCCAGCAGTTTAGGGCAGGAGATTAACTATGGCTACACCTTC
TRBD1	TRBV5-1	TRBJ2-1	16	many	CASSFDRGGSYNEQFF	TGCGCCAGCAGCTTTGACAGGGGTGGGTCCTACAATGAGCAGTTCTTC
-	TRBV7-2	TRBJ2-7	13	many	CASSVALTYEQYF	TGTGCCAGCAGCGTAGCCCTAACTTACGAGCAGTACTTC
TRBD2	TRBV4-2	TRBJ2-1	15	many	CASSQGSTSVNEQFF	TGTGCCAGCAGCCAAGGCTCGACTAGCGTCAATGAGCAGTTCTTC
-	TRBV7-6	TRBJ2-1	14	few	CASSLGPGYNEQFF	TGTGCCAGCAGCTTAGGGCCAGGATACAATGAGCAGTTCTTC
-	TRBV28	TRBJ1-6	15	many	CASSRGVGVNSPLHF	TGTGCCAGCAGCCGCGGGGTCGGTGTAAATTCACCCCTCCACTTT
-	TRBV4-1	TRBJ1-2	15	few	CASSQVPGDLYGYTF	TGCGCCAGCAGCCAAGTACCCGGGGACCTTTATGGCTACACCTTC
-	TRBV6-1	TRBJ2-1	15	many	CASSAGAQSYNEQFF	TGTGCCAGCAGTGCAGGGGCACAATCCTACAATGAGCAGTTCTTC
-	TRBV6-5	TRBJ1-2	15	many	CASRSPPRGEEGYTF	TGTGCCAGCAGATCCCCCCCTCGGGGGGAGGAAGGCTACACCTTC
TRBD1	TRBV9	TRBJ2-5	15	many	CASSVGGTGQETQYF	TGTGCCAGCAGCGTAGGCGGGACAGGACAAGAGACCCAGTACTTC
-	TRBV27	TRBJ2-2	17	many	CASSLVPRSFNTGELFF	TGTGCCAGCAGTTTGGTTCCCCGATCCTTCAACACCGGGGAGCTGTTTTTT
-	TRBV5-1	TRBJ2-2	15	many	CASTEIGGDTGELFF	TGCGCCAGCACTGAAATTGGCGGGGACACCGGGGAGCTGTTTTTT
TRBD2	TRBV4-2	TRBJ2-5	19	once	CASSQVGGASGGPQETQYF	TGTGCCAGCAGCCAAGTCGGGGGGGCTAGCGGGGGACCCCAAGAGACCCAGTACTTC
TRBD2	TRBV20-1	TRBJ2-5	14	many	CSARDPLAGETQYF	TGCAGTGCTAGAGATCCCCTAGCGGGAGAGACCCAGTACTTC
TRBD2	TRBV6-5	TRBJ2-1	14	many	CASSYSGIGDEQFF	TGTGCCAGCAGTTATAGCGGGATTGGCGATGAGCAGTTCTTC
-	TRBV20-1	TRBJ2-7	13	many	CSAIRWRTVEQYF	TGCAGTGCTATCCGTTGGCGGACAGTCGAGCAGTACTTC
TRBD2	TRBV20-1	TRBJ2-1	16	-	CSAREGSGSSYNEQFF	TGCAGTGCTAGAGAGGGTAGCGGGTCCTCCTACAATGAGCAGTTCTTC
TRBD2	TRBV20-1	TRBJ2-5	16	many	CSAPRLMSGVPQTQYF	TGCAGTGCCCCCCGACTGATGAGCGGGGTACCCCAGACCCAGTACTTC
-	TRBV20-1	TRBJ1-1	12	many	CSALRMNTEAFF	TGCAGTGCTCTTCGGATGAACACTGAAGCTTTCTTT
TRBD2	TRBV20-1	TRBJ2-1	15	many	CSAPRVREVGNEQFF	TGCAGTGCACCGCGGGTGCGGGAGGTAGGCAATGAGCAGTTCTTC
TRBD2	TRBV20-1	TRBJ2-1	14	many	CSARAPLADNEQFF	TGCAGTGCTAGAGCCCCACTAGCGGACAATGAGCAGTTCTTC